A single sample is the source of the 23 T cell receptor delta chains below, sequenced in a study of gamma-delta chains in newborns, infants, children. TCRdb re-called clones from the reads using CATT. The data contain almost 2,000 delta-chain clones, approximately 3% of them singletons. Input material: blood. The receptors shown here come from a child in good health.

As to this clone: This may come from a read error, since a much larger clone is one base off. The same CDR3 can be traced to other DNA sequences in this sample. The gene calls are TRDV2 and TRDJ1, with TRDD3 matching 7 bases. Germline V gene data show CDR1 as GEAIGNYY and CDR2 as EKD. This CDR3 comprises 20 residues. The CDR3 coding sequence is TGCGCCTGTGACACCGTACGGTCTCAAATACAGACTGGGGACACCGATAAACTCATCTTT. Translating it yields CACDTVRSQIQTGDTDKLIF.

This clone is classed as large. Different DNA sequences within this sample yield the same CDR3. The J gene is TRDJ3, the V gene TRDV2, with TRDD3 identical over 7 bases. After removal of 6 bases from V and 0 bases from J, the junction contained 7 bases not matched to a gene. The germline V gene has CDR1 GEAIGNYY and CDR2 EKD. This CDR3 comprises 17 residues. This chain's CDR3 is CACFSLGNSWDTRQMFF. As DNA, the CDR3 is TGTGCCTGTTTCTCACTGGGGAACTCCTGGGACACCCGACAGATGTTTTTC.

This clone turned up a few times. A read error may be the cause here, since a much bigger clone is one base away. The rearrangement links TRDV2 to TRDJ1; the D gene is possibly TRDD3 (6 bases). The CDR3 contains 16 residues. Looked up from germline, CDR1 is GEAIGNYY and CDR2 is EKD. This chain's CDR3 is CACDALLGTFTDKLTF. The CDR3 DNA sequence: TGTGCCTGTGACGCCTTACTGGGAACCTTCACCGATAAACTCACCTTT.

This clone was counted between two and nine times. This sequence is one base from a far larger clone and is likely a read error. Other nucleotide sequences in the sample specify the same CDR3. The V gene is TRDV2, the J gene TRDJ2, with a weak D call TRDD3 (6 bases). The CDR3 consists of 20 residues. The germline V gene has CDR1 GEAIGNYY and CDR2 EKD. The chain's CDR3 is CACDTVWGILDTSLTAQLFF. In nucleotides, the CDR3 is TGTGCCTGTGACACCGTCTGGGGAATTCTCGATACATCCTTGACGGCACAACTCTTCTTT.

V usage is TRAV29/DV5 and J usage is TRDJ1; the match to TRDD3 covers 8 bases. Trimming cost V 0 bases and J 1 base; bases outside gene matches: 11. The germline gives CDR1 NSMFDY, CDR2 ISSIKDK. This CDR3 spans 17 amino acids. CDR3 in DNA: TGTGCAGCAAGCGGGGGTTGGGATACGGGCTGCACCGATAAACTCATCTTT. This sequence encodes CAASGGWDTGCTDKLIF.

The chain employs TRDV2 and TRDJ1, with 9 positions matching TRDD3. TCRdb carries no J gene annotation; the J gene was assigned here by matching the DNA with germline. Per germline, CDR1 GEAIGNYY and CDR2 EKD. J gave up 0 bases and V 1 base, and 17 bases lay outside the gene matches. CDR3 length: 20 residues. The CDR3 nucleotides are TGTGCCTGTGACACGGTCGCCTTACTGGGGGACCCCCATAACACCGATAAACTCATCTTT. Translation gives CACDTVALLGDPHNTDKLIF.

This clone was observed a handful of times. One base away lies a much larger clone, so this may be a sequencing read error. The gene calls are TRDV2 and TRDJ1; TRDD3 agrees at 10 bases. Trimming cost V 4 bases and J 3 bases; bases outside gene matches: 19. The CDR3 consists of 19 residues. Germline assignment: CDR1 GEAIGNYY and CDR2 EKD. In DNA, the CDR3 is TGTGCCTGTGAATCTGCGGCCATTACTGGGGGATCGTACGCCGATAAACTCATCTTT. Protein: CACESAAITGGSYADKLIF.

Remarks on this clone: A single base separates this from a much larger clone, so it may be a read error. The chain couples TRDV1 to TRDJ1, with 10 nucleotides matching TRDD3. The CDR3 runs 19 residues. The germline CDR1 and CDR2 sequences are TSWWSYY and QGS. The CDR3 coding sequence is TGTGCTCTTGGGGAACTTCGAGGGGGGATACGCCAGTACACCGATAAACTCACCTTT. Translating it yields CALGELRGGIRQYTDKLTF.

This clone is deemed medium-sized. J is TRDJ1 and V is TRDV3, with D possibly TRDD3 on 8 matching bases. This CDR3 is 15 amino acids long. Per germline, CDR1 TVYSNPD and CDR2 GDNSRS (reference sequence). V dropped 1 base and J dropped 6 bases, with 21 bases sitting between them. CDR3 in DNA: TGTGCCTTTATTCCTACGGTCACTGGGGGCTATAAACTCATCTTT. This gives the protein CAFIPTVTGGYKLIF. Looking up the rest from reference TRDV3 and TRDJ1 gives the full variable domain: CDKVTQSSPDQTVASGSEVVLLCTYDTVYSNPDLFWYRIRPDYSFQFVFYGDNSRSEGADFTQGRFSVKHILTQKAFHLVISPVRTEDSATYYCAFIPTVTGGYKLIFGKGTRVTVEP.

The chain carries TRDV2 and TRDJ1, with a weak D call TRDD3 (5 bases). This CDR3 contains 14 residues. CDR1 and CDR2 (germline): GEAIGNYY, EKD. Deletions cut 3 bases from V and 4 bases from J, with 14 bases between. CDR3 in amino acids: CACDLMGTLDKLIF. The CDR3 coding sequence is TGTGCCTGTGACCTCATGGGGACCCTCGATAAACTCATCTTT.

This clone was recorded a few times. A much bigger clone sits one base away, suggesting this may be a read error. Within the sample, other DNA sequences also encode this same CDR3. The chain combines TRDV2 with TRDJ1; 7 nucleotides line up with TRDD3. Trimming removed 0 bases from V and 1 base from J; junction bases left unmatched: 10. Germline V CDR1 and CDR2: GEAIGNYY, EKD. The CDR3 contains 17 residues. The CDR3 is CACDTVSGGQLTDKLIF. In DNA, the CDR3 is TGTGCCTGTGACACCGTATCTGGGGGTCAACTCACCGATAAACTCATCTTT.

A few counts support this clone. This may be a read error: a much more frequent sequence differs by one nucleotide. J is TRDJ1 and V is TRDV2, with TRDD3 matching 7 bases. Trimming cost V 0 bases and J 1 base; bases outside gene matches: 7. The CDR3 consists of 16 residues. Looked up from germline, CDR1 is GEAIGNYY and CDR2 is EKD. CDR3 DNA sequence: TGTGCCTGTGACACCGCGGGGATAAAAAGCACCGATAAACTCATCTTT. Residues: CACDTAGIKSTDKLIF.

On this clone: A much larger clone sits a single nucleotide away, making a read error possible. Other DNA sequences in the sample encode the same CDR3. V is TRDV2 and J is TRDJ1; TRDD3 agrees at 11 bases. The J segment lost 0 bases and the V segment lost 5 bases, leaving 16 bases of the junction unmatched. This CDR3 region has 19 residues. The germline gives CDR1 GEAIGNYY, CDR2 EKD. The CDR3 DNA reads TGTGCCTGTGTCCCCCTACTGGGGGATAAGAGAGCCCACACCGATAAACTCATCTTT. Translating it yields CACVPLLGDKRAHTDKLIF.

This clone rates as large (0.1 to 1%). This sample also contains other DNA sequences that code for the same CDR3. The chain is built from TRDV1 and TRDJ3; 10 bases line up with TRDD3. This CDR3 has 26 residues. Germline values: CDR1 TSWWSYY, CDR2 QGS. The trim removed 2 bases at V and 1 base at J, leaving 26 bases unmatched. The CDR3 DNA reads as TGTGCTCTTGGGGAAATCGCCCTACGGGGGGATACCTTGGGGGATACCTTATCCTGGGACACCCGACAGATGTTTTTC. Protein product: CALGEIALRGDTLGDTLSWDTRQMFF.

This clone was picked up a small number of times. Given a much more abundant clone one base away, this may be a read error. The chain employs TRDV2 and TRDJ1, with 10 positions matching TRDD3. Germline lookup yields CDR1 GEAIGNYY and CDR2 EKD. V gave up 0 bases and J gave up 2 bases; unmatched junction bases: 5. CDR3 length equals 16 residues. The CDR3 region is CACDTAVLGDTDKLIF. The CDR3 DNA is TGTGCCTGTGACACCGCAGTACTGGGGGATACCGATAAACTCATCTTT.

This clone was counted between two and nine times. The protein TCRdb gives is from a much larger clone and does not agree with this DNA's translation at residue 3, likely a read error; the protein shown here comes from the DNA. The gene calls are TRDV2 and TRDJ1; D is possibly TRDD3 (6 bases). Per germline, CDR1 GEAIGNYY and CDR2 EKD. The CDR3 extends over 15 amino acids. Here the CDR3 DNA reads TGTGCCCGTGACACCGTGGGGGGTAACACCGATAAACTCATCTTT. It specifies CARDTVGGNTDKLIF.

For this clone: This may be a read error: a much more frequent sequence differs by one nucleotide. The CDR3 here is CACDTVQRLGLQSTDKPIF. The DNA of the CDR3 is TGTGCCTGTGACACCGTTCAGCGTCTGGGGTTGCAGAGCACCGATAAACCCATCTTT. The J gene is TRDJ1, the V gene TRDV2, with D possibly TRDD3 on 6 matching bases. This CDR3 region has 19 residues. Per germline, CDR1 GEAIGNYY and CDR2 EKD.

This clone was seen more than once but under ten times. Since a much larger clone is just one base distant, this may be a read error. The chain recombines TRDV2 with TRDJ1, with 13 bases aligning to TRDD3. There are 19 residues in the CDR3. Germline V gene data show CDR1 as GEAIGNYY and CDR2 as EKD. The CDR3 coding sequence is TGTGCCTGTGACACCGTTGGACTGGGGGATACGCGTGGCACCGATAAACTCACCTTT. Its protein product is CACDTVGLGDTRGTDKLTF.

A note on this clone: A read error may explain this, as a much larger clone is one base away. This sample includes further DNA sequences coding for the same CDR3. The chain uses TRDV2 and TRDJ1; 7 bases match TRDD3. CDR1 is GEAIGNYY and CDR2 is EKD in the germline V gene. V was clipped by 3 bases and J by 7 bases; unmatched bases: 19. The CDR3 contains 17 residues. CDR3: CACDPVLGDMLRGKLIF. The CDR3 coding sequence is TGTGCCTGTGACCCCGTACTAGGGGATATGTTACGCGGTAAACTCATCTTT.

In regard to this clone: The protein in TCRdb stems from a much larger clone and differs at residue 12 from this DNA's translation, likely a read error; here the protein is translated from the DNA. The chain is built from TRDV2 and TRDJ3; 13 bases align to TRDD3. Germline CDR1 reads GEAIGNYY; CDR2 reads EKD. The V segment lost 4 bases and the J segment 0 bases; nucleotides outside the gene matches: 11. The CDR3 spans 21 residues. This chain's CDR3 is CACDPVLGDTQGSWDTRQMFF. The CDR3, as DNA: TGTGCCTGTGATCCTGTACTGGGGGATACGCAGGGCTCCTGGGACACCCGACAGATGTTTTTC.

There are a few counts of this clone. A much larger clonotype is one base distant, so this may be a read error. This chain links TRDV2 with TRDJ1, with 13 nucleotides matching TRDD3. Germline assignment: CDR1 GEAIGNYY and CDR2 EKD. The CDR3 loop spans 18 amino acids. In nucleotides, the CDR3 is TGTGCCTGTGGCACCGTCACTGGGGGATACGCGAACGTAGGTGAACTCATCTTT. Translation gives CACGTVTGGYANVGELIF.

This clone was seen a handful of times. A much larger clone differs from this one at a single base, so this may be a read error. The gene calls are TRDV2 and TRDJ1, with TRDD3 matching over 8 bases. Trimming took 4 bases from V and 3 from J; bases not matched to a gene: 24. The CDR3 runs 20 residues. Germline lookup yields CDR1 GEAIGNYY and CDR2 EKD. CDR3 protein: CACELLSTGGHNPNADKLIF. CDR3 in DNA: TGTGCCTGTGAGCTTTTAAGTACTGGGGGGCACAACCCCAACGCCGATAAACTCATCTTT.

Concerning this clone: A much larger clone sits a single nucleotide away, making a read error possible. This chain connects TRDV2 to TRDJ1; D uncertain. This CDR3 contains 16 residues. The ends were cut back, 3 bases at V and 1 base at J, with 17 bases in the middle. Germline values: CDR1 GEAIGNYY, CDR2 EKD. The CDR3 region is CACDPIEDMSTDKLIF. For the CDR3, the DNA is TGTGCCTGTGACCCCATAGAAGATATGAGCACCGATAAACTCATCTTT.